This T cell receptor beta chain was recovered during a study of T cell responses to AZD1222 COVID-19 vaccine. Whole-study findings and limits: Females made up more of the donors, who were largely white British, and clonal diversity may have come out too low. Once two AZD1222 doses were given, Spike-specific TCR breadth and depth went up.

For this clone: What it recognizes is unknown.

The V end was cut by 4 bases, the J end by 4 bases, with 29 bases between. The length of the CDR3 is 19 residues. Germline V gene sequence: CDR1 SGHNT, CDR2 YYREEE (reference sequence). Profiled with immunoSEQ multiplex PCR; TCRdb holds only in-frame clones, not every one. The table lists roughly 97,000 clones, 86% of them singletons. The chain combines TRBV5-4 with TRBJ1-1; a weak D match, TRBD1 (6 bases). The TCR sequence derives from an adult who received the MenACWY meningococcal vaccine as a control. Material: peripheral blood, obtained 28 days after the second dose of the MenACWY control vaccine. In nucleotides, the CDR3 is TGTGCCAGCAGCCGCGAGCGCGCAGGGGCCAATTCTCGCTCCACTGAAGCTTTCTTT. Translation: CASSRERAGANSRSTEAFF.